Described below is a single T cell receptor beta chain sequence and its context. There are many counts of this clone. Its antigen specificity is not known. No base quality values were provided; no much bigger clone lies one nucleotide off. Library construction relied on PCR. Sequencing took place on an Illumina HiSeq 4000. High-throughput sequencing was used to profile the TCR beta-chain CDR3 region of each patient. The source study handled its data this way. Drawing on CDR3 differences between clinicopathological groups, the researchers built a classifier meant to tell apart patients with distant-metastatic papillary thyroid cancer. The Shannon index was used to assess repertoire diversity, and the Morisita-Horn index was used to assess tumor-blood repertoire similarity. In TCRdb, the public reads were trimmed at Q25 with fastp and aligned with MiXCR, with productive beta chains retained. These V and J calls derive from TCRdb rather than the authors' analysis. This sample has 30,000 to 45,000 clones in its table, and around 30% of those were observed once. Of the sample, 11% falls within the top ten clones.

No patient had received any treatment before thyroid surgery. The study retrospectively analysed patient clinical samples collected from 2012 to 2018 using T-cell receptor beta sequencing. The CDR3 starts with the cysteine, ends with the phenylalanine, and has 14 residues. Just CDR3 DNA is preserved here, 42 bases in frame from base 1. CDR1 and CDR2 are read off the germline V gene as SGHDT and YYEEEE. The V and J ends are trimmed by 7 bases and 4 bases, leaving 12 bases between them. These data originate in a study of metastatic and nonmetastatic thyroid tumors (dated by TCRdb to 2020 to 2021). Looking at the study overall: Repertoires were compared across peripheral blood and tumor or nodule tissue samples from malignant and benign thyroid patients. Study-wide conclusions, independent of this receptor: TCR beta diversity was reported as significantly higher in malignant tumors than in benign nodules, in both blood and tumor samples.

Here the chain combines TRBV5-6 and TRBJ2-6, with no D gene named confidently. The sequenced material came from blood. The receptor was derived from a male donor with papillary thyroid cancer or a benign thyroid nodule (not recorded which). Some clones in this sample may be carry-over from other donors' samples. CDR3 protein: CASVGQAGANVLTF. The bases are TGTGCCAGCGTAGGGCAGGCCGGGGCCAACGTCCTGACTTTC.